The sequence of this T cell receptor (beta chain) was determined in a study of untreated major depressive disorder. For at least 8 weeks, patients took no psychiatric medication. Around 28 ml of peripheral blood was collected per donor. Method: immunoSEQ multiplex PCR; TCRdb's copy keeps in-frame clones and lacks some. The profile covers about 25,000 clones, with about 89% appearing a single time and 0.7% to 0.85% taken by the ten largest. Study-wide points: Findings may not generalize because the study sample was small. All top five TRBV05-01 clones per subject were private clones. TRBV05-01 (Vbeta 5.1) usage was higher in CD4+ T cells of depressed patients than controls.

Germline V gives CDR1 SGDLS, CDR2 YYNGEE. CDR3 size: 14 residues. V lost 4 bases and J lost 7, with 15 bases in between. In the case of this clone: Its antigen is still unknown.

The source of this sequence is a young woman with major depressive disorder. Sequenced input: CD4+ T cells from PBMCs. V usage is TRBV9 and J usage is TRBJ2-4; D perhaps matches TRBD2 (6 bases). CDR3 protein: CASSLEAGENIQYF. For the CDR3, the DNA is TGTGCCAGCAGCCTCGAAGCGGGTGAGAACATTCAGTACTTC.